What follows are 2 T cell receptor beta chains derived from one specimen sequenced in a study of blood T cell repertoires in COVID-19. Measured with immunoSEQ multiplex PCR; TCRdb has only the in-frame clones, and not every one. This table has around 250,000 clones, 75% to 90% appearing once. Sequenced input: PBMCs or T cells enriched from blood (not recorded which). These receptors came from a woman aged 40 to 55 who had been exposed to COVID-19.

The V and J genes are TRBV6-5 and TRBJ1-5; no clear D. V lost 6 bases to trimming and J lost 7 bases, with 7 bases between them. This CDR3 has 11 residues. CDR1 and CDR2 (germline): MNHEY, SVGAGI. In DNA, the CDR3 is TGTGCCAGCAGGAGAGTGCAGCCCCAGCATTTT. It encodes CASRRVQPQHF.

The rearrangement links TRBV9 to TRBJ1-4; the D gene is possibly TRBD1 (6 bases). Trimming pared 3 bases from V and 3 bases from J, leaving 15 bases between. The V gene's germline CDR1 is SGDLS and CDR2 YYNGEE. The CDR3 sequence is 16 residues long. CDR3 DNA: TGTGCCAGCAGCGCACATACAGGGTTGGCTAATGAAAAACTGTTTTTT. This encodes CASSAHTGLANEKLFF.